This T cell receptor beta chain came from a study of PD-L1 blockade in urothelial cancer. Study information: At 3 weeks after treatment start (second dose) and again at 6 weeks, blood was analyzed. Each blood sample yielded a median of 141,255 T cells.

Profiled with immunoSEQ multiplex PCR; TCRdb holds only in-frame clones, not every one. The sample lists tens of thousands of clones, 90% seen once, with under 2% in the top ten. As for time point: pretreatment peripheral blood. J lost 6 bases, V lost 2 bases, and 8 bases had no gene match. CDR1 and CDR2 from the germline V gene are LNHDA and SQIVND (reference sequence). The CDR3 totals 16 residues. This receptor was obtained from a man in his sixties with urothelial cancer. The V call is TRBV19, the J call TRBJ2-1; 9 bases fit TRBD2. The material sequenced was PBMCs, taken around atezolizumab (anti-PD-L1) treatment. CDR3 DNA: TGTGCCAGTAGTATATTCGGACTAGCGTACCGCAATGAGCAGTTCTTC. Its translation is CASSIFGLAYRNEQFF.